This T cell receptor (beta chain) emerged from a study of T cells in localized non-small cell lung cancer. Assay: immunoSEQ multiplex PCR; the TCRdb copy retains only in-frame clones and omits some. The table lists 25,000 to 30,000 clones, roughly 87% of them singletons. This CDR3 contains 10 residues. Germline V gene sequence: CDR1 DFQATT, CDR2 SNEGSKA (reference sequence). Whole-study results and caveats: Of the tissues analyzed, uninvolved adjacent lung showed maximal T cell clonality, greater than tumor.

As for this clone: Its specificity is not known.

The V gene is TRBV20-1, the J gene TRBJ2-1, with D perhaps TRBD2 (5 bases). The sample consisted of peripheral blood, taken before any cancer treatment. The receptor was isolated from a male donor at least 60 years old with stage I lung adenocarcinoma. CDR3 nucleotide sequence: TGCAACCCGAGGGAGAATGAGCAGTTCTTC. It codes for CNPRENEQFF.